A selection of T cell receptor beta chains follows, all from one sample in a study of control samples from healthy donors and cancer patients. Clones were read by immunoSEQ multiplex PCR, and TCRdb kept only the in-frame ones, dropping some. The sample shows fewer than 200,000 clones, around 96% of them seen only once. Input material: blood. The origin of the receptors is a woman aged 25 to 39 in good health. Both conserved end residues are part of each CDR3. The D gene is left open where the match is weak. Part of the rows lack a size; the others show once, few, many or a class for expanded clones.

clone_size j_call d_call v_call cdr3_aa cdr3_nt
. TRBJ1-6 TRBD1 TRBV14 CASTLDRRLSPLHF TGTGCCAGCACTCTGGACAGGCGACTTTCACCCCTCCACTTT
. TRBJ2-7 TRBD1 TRBV2 CASSFPRDRLSGEQYF TGTGCCAGCAGTTTCCCCCGGGACAGGCTCTCCGGAGAGCAGTACTTC
. TRBJ2-7 . TRBV3-1/TRBV3-2 CASSQAASSYEQYF TGTGCCAGCAGCCAAGCAGCCAGCTCCTACGAGCAGTACTTC
. TRBJ2-2 . TRBV28 CASSLFGDNTNTGELFF TGTGCCAGCAGTTTATTTGGGGACAATACGAACACCGGGGAGCTGTTTTTT
. TRBJ2-7 . TRBV7-9 CASSSRDTTYEQYF TGTGCCAGCAGCTCCCGGGACACTACCTACGAGCAGTACTTC
. TRBJ2-7 . TRBV5-1 CASSFIGSYEQYF TGCGCCAGCAGCTTTATAGGCTCCTACGAGCAGTACTTC
. TRBJ1-1 . TRBV12-3/TRBV12-4 CASSPPMNTEAFF TGTGCCAGCAGTCCTCCAATGAACACTGAAGCTTTCTTT
. TRBJ2-5 . TRBV28 CASSLRGGLGETQYF TGTGCCAGCAGTCTACGTGGGGGTTTGGGAGAGACCCAGTACTTC
. TRBJ1-1 . TRBV18 CASSPGGNTEAFF TGTGCCAGCTCACCGGGGGGGAACACTGAAGCTTTCTTT
. TRBJ2-2 TRBD1 TRBV29-1 CSAGTDTFTGELFF TGCAGCGCGGGGACAGACACTTTCACCGGGGAGCTGTTTTTT
. TRBJ2-5 . TRBV5-1 CASSFGTAQETQYF TGCGCCAGCAGCTTTGGGACTGCCCAAGAGACCCAGTACTTC
. TRBJ2-7 TRBD1 TRBV2 CASSRTGFYLEQYF TGTGCCAGCAGCAGGACAGGGTTTTATCTCGAGCAGTACTTC
. TRBJ2-2 TRBD2 TRBV5-1 CASSPLAGDVTGELFF TGCGCCAGCAGCCCTTTAGCGGGAGATGTTACCGGGGAGCTGTTTTTT
. TRBJ1-1 . TRBV3-1/TRBV3-2 CASSHTGNTEAFF TGTGCCAGCAGCCATACGGGAAACACTGAAGCTTTCTTT
. TRBJ2-7 TRBD2 TRBV5-4 CASSLVLAGGSYEQYF TGTGCCAGCAGCTTGGTTCTAGCGGGAGGCTCCTACGAGCAGTACTTC
. TRBJ1-4 . TRBV3-1/TRBV3-2 CASSQEIHRVGEKLFF TGTGCCAGCAGCCAAGAAATCCACAGGGTCGGTGAAAAACTGTTTTTT
. TRBJ1-1 TRBD1 TRBV6-5 CASSTRDRGNTEAFF TGTGCCAGCAGTACTAGGGACAGGGGAAACACTGAAGCTTTCTTT
. TRBJ2-7 . TRBV5-1 CASSLEATAYEQYF TGCGCCAGCAGCTTGGAGGCCACGGCATACGAGCAGTACTTC
. TRBJ2-5 . TRBV5-1 CASSVQGIETQYF TGCGCCAGCAGCGTACAGGGTATAGAGACCCAGTACTTC
. TRBJ1-1 . TRBV29-1 CSAGGEGTEAFF TGCAGCGCAGGTGGGGAGGGCACTGAAGCTTTCTTT
. TRBJ1-5 TRBD1 TRBV4-1 CASSLHRGRNQPQHF TGCGCCAGCAGCCTACACAGGGGGCGTAATCAGCCCCAGCATTTT
. TRBJ2-1 . TRBV6-5 CASSFSGDEQFF TGTGCCAGCAGCTTTTCGGGGGATGAGCAGTTCTTC
. TRBJ2-7 TRBD1 TRBV5-1 CASSFQGAAYEQYF TGCGCCAGCAGCTTCCAGGGGGCTGCCTACGAGCAGTACTTC
. TRBJ1-2 . TRBV4-1 CASSFGHPTPNYGYTF TGCGCCAGCAGCTTCGGACACCCCACCCCTAACTATGGCTACACCTTC
. TRBJ2-3 . TRBV5-1 CASSLLDTQYF TGCGCCAGCAGCTTGTTAGATACGCAGTATTTT
. TRBJ1-5 . TRBV9 CASSVAPGNQPQHF TGTGCCAGCAGCGTAGCCCCGGGGAATCAGCCCCAGCATTTT
. TRBJ2-3 . TRBV3-1/TRBV3-2 CASSQRGAGFTDTQYF TGTGCCAGCAGCCAAAGGGGGGCAGGGTTCACAGATACGCAGTATTTT
once TRBJ1-1 . TRBV25-1 CASTTANTEAFF TGTGCCAGCACTACTGCGAACACTGAAGCTTTCTTT
. TRBJ2-4 . TRBV3-1/TRBV3-2 CASSQGAGLSKNIQYF TGTGCCAGCAGCCAAGGGGCAGGGTTGTCCAAAAACATTCAGTACTTC
. TRBJ2-7 TRBD1 TRBV7-2 CASSPGQLEMKQYF TGTGCCAGCAGCCCGGGACAGCTGGAAATGAAGCAGTACTTC
. TRBJ1-5 TRBD1 TRBV15 CATSRDIGAGGYYGSNQPQHF TGTGCCACCAGCAGAGATATTGGGGCAGGGGGCTATTACGGGAGCAATCAGCCCCAGCATTTT
. TRBJ1-1 . TRBV13 CASSFQTFGLGTEAFF TGTGCCAGCAGCTTCCAAACATTTGGGTTGGGCACTGAAGCTTTCTTT
. TRBJ2-3 TRBD2 TRBV19 CASSMNLAGAGGTDTQYF TGTGCCAGTAGTATGAACCTAGCGGGGGCCGGGGGCACAGATACGCAGTATTTT
. TRBJ1-2 TRBD1 TRBV3-1/TRBV3-2 CASSPQTGLNYGYTF TGTGCCAGCAGCCCTCAGACAGGGTTAAACTATGGCTACACCTTC
. TRBJ2-3 . TRBV7-9 CASSLASGSTDTQYF TGTGCCAGCAGCTTAGCTAGCGGAAGCACAGATACGCAGTATTTT
. TRBJ2-7 TRBD1 TRBV6-5 CASSPGTGRYEQYF TGTGCCAGCTCTCCCGGGACAGGCCGCTACGAGCAGTACTTC
. TRBJ2-1 TRBD2 TRBV19 CATKREGPYDEQFF TGTGCCACCAAGCGGGAGGGGCCCTACGATGAGCAGTTCTTC
once TRBJ1-5 . TRBV19 CASSIVPGQPQHF TGTGCCAGTAGTATTGTGCCGGGTCAGCCCCAGCATTTT
. TRBJ1-1 . TRBV3-1/TRBV3-2 CASSQDKNTEAFF TGTGCCAGCAGCCAAGATAAGAACACTGAAGCTTTCTTT
. TRBJ1-3 . TRBV5-6 CASSRSPTGIVNTIYF TGTGCCAGCAGCCGATCACCGACAGGAATTGTAAACACCATATATTTT
. TRBJ1-2 . TRBV6-5 CASSYGGGRYGYTF TGTGCCAGCAGTTACGGAGGGGGTAGGTATGGCTACACCTTC
few TRBJ2-5 . TRBV6-1 CASSEDRTETQYF TGTGCCAGCAGTGAAGATAGGACGGAGACCCAGTACTTC
. TRBJ1-2 . TRBV11-2 CASSLGQGLSYGYTF TGTGCCAGCAGCTTGGGGCAGGGTCTAAGCTATGGCTACACCTTC
. TRBJ2-2 . TRBV2 CASSTLRDTGELFF TGTGCCAGCAGCACCCTTCGGGATACCGGGGAGCTGTTTTTT
. TRBJ2-2 . TRBV30 CAWSGRDAGELFF TGTGCCTGGAGTGGGCGGGATGCGGGGGAGCTGTTTTTT
. TRBJ1-5 TRBD1 TRBV9 CASSAGTGVNQPQHF TGTGCCAGCAGCGCTGGGACAGGAGTCAATCAGCCCCAGCATTTT
. TRBJ1-2 . TRBV5-1 CASSLGGGYTF TGCGCCAGCAGCTTGGGGGGTGGCTACACCTTC
. TRBJ2-7 . TRBV4-1 CASSQDHPGPEQYF TGCGCCAGCAGCCAAGACCATCCGGGGCCCGAGCAGTACTTC
. TRBJ2-3 . TRBV5-1 CASSLDTDTQYF TGCGCCAGCAGCTTGGACACAGATACGCAGTATTTT
. TRBJ2-7 TRBD2 TRBV28 CASSFKRGANSSYEQYF TGTGCCAGCAGTTTCAAGCGGGGGGCTAACAGCTCCTACGAGCAGTACTTC
. TRBJ2-2 TRBD1 TRBV13 CASSFGQGDTGELFF TGTGCCAGCAGCTTCGGTCAGGGGGACACCGGGGAGCTGTTTTTT